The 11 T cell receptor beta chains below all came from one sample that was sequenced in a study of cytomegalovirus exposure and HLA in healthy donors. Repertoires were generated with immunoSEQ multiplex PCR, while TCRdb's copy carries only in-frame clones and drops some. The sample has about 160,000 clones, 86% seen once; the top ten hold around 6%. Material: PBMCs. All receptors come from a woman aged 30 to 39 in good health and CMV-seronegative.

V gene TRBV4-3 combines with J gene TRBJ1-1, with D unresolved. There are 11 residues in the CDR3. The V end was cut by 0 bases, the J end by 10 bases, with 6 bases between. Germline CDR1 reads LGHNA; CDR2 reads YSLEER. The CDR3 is CASSQDRRAFF. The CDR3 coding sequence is TGCGCCAGCAGCCAAGATCGTCGAGCTTTCTTT.

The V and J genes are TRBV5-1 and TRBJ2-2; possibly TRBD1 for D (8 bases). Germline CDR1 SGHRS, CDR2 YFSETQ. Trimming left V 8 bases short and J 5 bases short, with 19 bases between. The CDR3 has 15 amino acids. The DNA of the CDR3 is TGCGCCAGAGAGACAGACAGGGGAGGGACCGGGGAGCTGTTTTTT. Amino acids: CARETDRGGTGELFF.

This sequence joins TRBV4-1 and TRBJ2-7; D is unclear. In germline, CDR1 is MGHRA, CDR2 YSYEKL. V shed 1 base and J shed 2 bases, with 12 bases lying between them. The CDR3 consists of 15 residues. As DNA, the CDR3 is TGCGCCAGCAGCCAAGGTCTGGTTGGGCCCTACGAGCAGTACTTC. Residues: CASSQGLVGPYEQYF.

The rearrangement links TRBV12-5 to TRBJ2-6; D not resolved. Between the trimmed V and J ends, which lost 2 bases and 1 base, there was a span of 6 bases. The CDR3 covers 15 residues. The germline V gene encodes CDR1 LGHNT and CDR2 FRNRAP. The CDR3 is CASGLTASGANVLTF. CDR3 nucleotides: TGTGCTAGTGGTTTGACGGCGTCTGGGGCCAACGTCCTGACTTTC. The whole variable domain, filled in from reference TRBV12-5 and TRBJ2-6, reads DARVTQTPRHKVTEMGQEVTMRCQPILGHNTVFWYRQTMMQGLELLAYFRNRAPLDDSGMPKDRFSAEMPDATLATLKIQPSEPRDSAVYFCASGLTASGANVLTFGAGSRLTVL.

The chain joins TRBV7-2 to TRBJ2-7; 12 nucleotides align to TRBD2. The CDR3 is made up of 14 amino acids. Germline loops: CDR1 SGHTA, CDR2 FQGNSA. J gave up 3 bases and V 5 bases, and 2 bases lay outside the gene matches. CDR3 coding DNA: TGTGCCAGCAGCCCACTAGCGGGAGGCTACGAGCAGTACTTC. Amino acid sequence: CASSPLAGGYEQYF. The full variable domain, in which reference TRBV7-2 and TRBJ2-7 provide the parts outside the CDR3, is GAGVSQSPSNKVTEKGKDVELRCDPISGHTALYWYRQSLGQGLEFLIYFQGNSAPDKSGLPSDRFSAERTGGSVSTLTIQRTQQEDSAVYLCASSPLAGGYEQYFGPGTRLTVT.

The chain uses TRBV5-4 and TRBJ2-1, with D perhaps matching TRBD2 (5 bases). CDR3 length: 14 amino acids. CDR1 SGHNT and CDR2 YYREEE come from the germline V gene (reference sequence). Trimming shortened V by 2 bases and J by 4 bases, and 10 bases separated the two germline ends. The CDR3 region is CASSLAALYNEQFF. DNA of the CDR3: TGTGCCAGCAGCTTAGCGGCCCTGTACAATGAGCAGTTCTTC.

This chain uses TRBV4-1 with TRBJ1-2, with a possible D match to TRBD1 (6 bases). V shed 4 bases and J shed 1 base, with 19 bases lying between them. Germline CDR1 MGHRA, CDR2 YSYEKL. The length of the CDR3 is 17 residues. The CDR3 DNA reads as TGCGCCAGCAGCCTCTCGTCCGCCGAACAGGGTAACTATGGCTACACCTTC. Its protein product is CASSLSSAEQGNYGYTF.

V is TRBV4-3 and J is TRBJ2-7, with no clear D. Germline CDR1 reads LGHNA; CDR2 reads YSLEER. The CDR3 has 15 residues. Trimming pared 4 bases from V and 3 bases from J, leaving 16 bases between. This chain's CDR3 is CASSRSHQSGYEQYF. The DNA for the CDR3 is TGCGCCAGCAGCCGGAGCCATCAGTCTGGCTACGAGCAGTACTTC.

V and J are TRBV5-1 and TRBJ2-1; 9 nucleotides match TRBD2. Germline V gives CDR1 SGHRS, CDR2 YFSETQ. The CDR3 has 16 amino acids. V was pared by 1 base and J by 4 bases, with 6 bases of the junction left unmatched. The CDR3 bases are TGCGCCAGCAGCTTGACTAGCGGGCTACCTTACAATGAGCAGTTCTTC. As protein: CASSLTSGLPYNEQFF.

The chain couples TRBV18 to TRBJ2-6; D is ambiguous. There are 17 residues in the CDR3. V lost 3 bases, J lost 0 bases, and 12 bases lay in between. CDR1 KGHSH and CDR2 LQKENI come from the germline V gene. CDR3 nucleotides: TGTGCCAGCTCACCCAATAGACAAGCCTCTGGGGCCAACGTCCTGACTTTC. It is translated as CASSPNRQASGANVLTF.

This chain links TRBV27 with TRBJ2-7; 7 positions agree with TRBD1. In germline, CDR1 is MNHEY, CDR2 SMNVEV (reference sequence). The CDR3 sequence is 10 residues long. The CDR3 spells CATGVYEQYF. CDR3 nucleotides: TGTGCTACAGGGGTCTACGAGCAGTACTTC.